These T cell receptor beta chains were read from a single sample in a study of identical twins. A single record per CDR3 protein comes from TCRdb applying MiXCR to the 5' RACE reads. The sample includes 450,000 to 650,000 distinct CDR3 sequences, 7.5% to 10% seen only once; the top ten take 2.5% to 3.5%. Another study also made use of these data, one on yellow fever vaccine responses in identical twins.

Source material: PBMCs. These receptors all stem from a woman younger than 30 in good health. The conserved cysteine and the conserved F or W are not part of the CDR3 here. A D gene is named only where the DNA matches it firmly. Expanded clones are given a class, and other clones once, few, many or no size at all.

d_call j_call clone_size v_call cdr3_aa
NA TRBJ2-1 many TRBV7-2 ASSLKWSNNEQF
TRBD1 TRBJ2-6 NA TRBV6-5 ASSSQPGQGSSGANVLT
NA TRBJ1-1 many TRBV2 ASSREYEAF
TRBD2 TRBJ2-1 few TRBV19 ASSPRGGAFNEQF
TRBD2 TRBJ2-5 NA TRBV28 ASRPSGGRETQY
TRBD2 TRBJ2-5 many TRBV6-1 ASSPKTSGRAKETQY
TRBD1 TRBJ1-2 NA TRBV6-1 ASSVGTGDTGLIYGYT
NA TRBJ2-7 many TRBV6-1 ASSDIAYEQY
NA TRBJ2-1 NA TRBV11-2 ASRYEPTDEQF
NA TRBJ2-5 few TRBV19 ASSDGFQETQY
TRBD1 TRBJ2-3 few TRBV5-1 ASSLDHRDRVRDTQY
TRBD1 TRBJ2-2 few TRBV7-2 ASSILSRQGFTGELF
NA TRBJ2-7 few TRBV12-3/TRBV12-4 ASKGGLEQY
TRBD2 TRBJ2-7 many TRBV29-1 SVVGLAGLDEQY
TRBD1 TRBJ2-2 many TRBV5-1 ASSLEGATGELF
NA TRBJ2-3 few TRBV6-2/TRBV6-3 ASSNGAGVWVADSTDTQY
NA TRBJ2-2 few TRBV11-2 ASSVSSDGTGELF
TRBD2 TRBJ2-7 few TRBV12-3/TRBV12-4 ASRYSSGSRWYEQY
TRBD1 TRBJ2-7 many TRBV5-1 ASSFLPGQRTYEQY
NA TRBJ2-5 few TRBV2 ASNRRTALQETQY
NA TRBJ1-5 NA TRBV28 ASSPPGVSNQYQH
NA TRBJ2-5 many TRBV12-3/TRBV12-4 ASSFGGKEETQY
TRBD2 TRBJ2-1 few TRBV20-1 SASRSGRAGSYNEQF
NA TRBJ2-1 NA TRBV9 ASSVVTGPGEQF
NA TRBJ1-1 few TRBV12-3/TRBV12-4 ASSLVGVDTEAF
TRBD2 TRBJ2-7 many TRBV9 ASSVGTTGGEDEQY
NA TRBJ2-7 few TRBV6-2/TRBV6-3 ASIPTAGTYEQY
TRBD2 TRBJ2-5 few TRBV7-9 ASSSPLLAGSQETQY
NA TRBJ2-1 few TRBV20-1 SARDLGGVGYNEQF
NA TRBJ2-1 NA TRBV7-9 ASSLGRGEQF
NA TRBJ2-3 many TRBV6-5 ASSLQGSDTQY
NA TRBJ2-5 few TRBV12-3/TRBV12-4 ASSLGGGGARETQY
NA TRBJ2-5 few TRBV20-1 SATRDTTLAGTQY
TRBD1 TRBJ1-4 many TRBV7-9 ASSSGQGNEKLF
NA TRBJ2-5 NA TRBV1 TSSQPRRTAPPQETQY
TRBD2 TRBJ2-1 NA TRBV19 ASSIRLAGDDEQF